The sequence of this T cell receptor (beta chain) was determined in a study of blood T cell repertoires in COVID-19. About the research overall: From the United States, Italy and Spain came samples of acute and convalescent COVID-19. T cells, B-cell-depleted T cells, or PBMCs supplied cDNA or gDNA.

In the original workflow: Quantification of nucleated cells was approximated via reference gene primer amplification. The assay was immunoSEQ multiplex PCR, and TCRdb's table has in-frame clones only and misses some. The DNA gave D and trimming, while V, J and clone size come from that table. The table records tens of thousands of clones, roughly 85% of them present only once. Those enrolled in Seattle joined during active infection and were followed longitudinally afterward. Sequencing was done on a sample of peripheral blood. This receptor was identified in a man aged 55 to 70 with COVID-19, enrolled during active disease.

The CDR3 DNA follows: TGTGCCACCAGTGATTCGGTAGCGGAGGGATACAATGAGCAGTTCTTC. As protein: CATSDSVAEGYNEQFF. The chain is built from TRBV24-1 and TRBJ2-1, with a tentative D call TRBD2 (6 bases). The germline V gene encodes CDR1 KGHDR and CDR2 SFDVKD. CDR3 size: 16 residues. The germline V and J ends were trimmed by 2 bases and 4 bases, with 14 bases remaining between them.